The 25 T cell receptor beta chains below were found in one sample sequenced in a study of shared clonotypes between healthy human individuals. Libraries were prepared by immunoSEQ multiplex PCR; TCRdb keeps only in-frame clonotypes and omits some of them. The sample has about 660,000 clones; around two thirds are singletons. The material sequenced was memory CD4+ T cells sorted from blood. The sample's subset: CD45RA-negative fraction. Receptor source: a woman in her 30s in good health.

The chain employs TRBV2 and TRBJ2-5, with 7 bases lining up with TRBD1. Germline V gives CDR1 SNHLY, CDR2 FYNNEI. J was trimmed by 7 bases and V by 6 bases; bases with no gene match: 11. The CDR3 has 14 amino acids. The CDR3 nucleotides read TGTGCCAGCAGGGGGACAGAAAGTGCGGGGACCCAGTACTTC. Amino acid sequence: CASRGTESAGTQYF.

The chain combines TRBV10-3 with TRBJ2-2; D gene uncertain. V was pared by 7 bases and J by 2 bases, with 11 bases between. Per germline, CDR1 ENHRY and CDR2 SYGVKD. The CDR3 loop spans 14 amino acids. The CDR3 here is CAITQDRNTGELFF. For the CDR3, the DNA is TGTGCCATCACCCAGGATCGAAACACCGGGGAGCTGTTTTTT.

The chain is built from TRBV19 and TRBJ1-2; 9 nucleotides agree with TRBD1. Germline V gene sequence: CDR1 LNHDA, CDR2 SQIVND (reference sequence). Unmatched junction bases numbered 3, after V lost 5 bases and J lost 5 bases. This CDR3 is built from 13 residues. CDR3 sequence (DNA): TGTGCCAGTAGTCCCGGGACAGGGTATGGCTACACCTTC. Protein product: CASSPGTGYGYTF.

The table lists this clone with a few counts. This chain joins TRBV6-1 and TRBJ2-7, with 10 bases matching TRBD1. This CDR3 comprises 16 residues. V was pared by 3 bases and J by 3 bases, with 8 bases of the junction left unmatched. Per germline, CDR1 MNHNS and CDR2 SASEGT. This chain's CDR3 is CASSDSVGTGDYEQYF. The CDR3 nucleotides are TGTGCCAGCAGTGATTCGGTCGGGACAGGGGACTACGAGCAGTACTTC.

This clone was seen many times. The CDR3 spells CASSLRLAGYEQYF. CDR3 DNA sequence: TGCGCCAGCAGCTTAAGACTAGCGGGATACGAGCAGTACTTC. The V and J genes are TRBV5-1 and TRBJ2-7, with TRBD2 matching over 11 bases. The CDR3 has 14 amino acids. Germline V gene data show CDR1 as SGHRS and CDR2 as YFSETQ. Unmatched junction bases numbered 2, after V lost 2 bases and J lost 4 bases.

Comments on this clone: Just one base apart from a much larger clone, this may be a read error. Additional DNA sequences in this sample encode the identical CDR3. The rearrangement joins TRBV7-8 to TRBJ1-5; D is undetermined. The V gene lost 3 bases and the J gene lost 9 bases, with 9 bases spanning the gap. The CDR3 is 12 residues long. Germline V lookup: CDR1 SGHVS, CDR2 FQNEAQ. The CDR3 nucleotides read TGTGCCAGCAGCTTTTCTTCGGGGCCCCAGCATTTT. Translated, it gives CASSFSSGPQHF.

V gene TRBV6-5 combines with J gene TRBJ1-1; 8 positions agree with TRBD1. Germline CDR1 and CDR2: MNHEY and SVGAGI. J lost 1 base, V lost 4 bases, and 5 bases had no gene match. This CDR3 is 15 amino acids long. The CDR3 here is CASSSQGAGNTEAFF. CDR3 nucleotide sequence: TGTGCCAGCAGTTCTCAGGGGGCGGGGAACACTGAAGCTTTCTTT.

The rearrangement joins TRBV11-2 to TRBJ2-5; the match to TRBD2 covers 13 bases. The length of the CDR3 is 17 residues. J gave up 3 bases and V 4 bases, and 8 bases lay outside the gene matches. Germline V lookup: CDR1 SGHAT, CDR2 FQNNGV. For the CDR3, the DNA is TGTGCCAGCAGCTACAGTCCCGGGACTAGCGGGAAAGAGACCCAGTACTTC. It is translated as CASSYSPGTSGKETQYF.

This clone was seen just once. V and J are TRBV6-1 and TRBJ2-2, with 11 positions matching TRBD1. The CDR3 has 15 residues. V was clipped by 6 bases and J by 5 bases; unmatched bases: 5. Germline V lookup: CDR1 MNHNS, CDR2 SASEGT. CDR3 coding DNA: TGTGCCAGCAGACGGACAGGGGGCTTGACCGGGGAGCTGTTTTTT. It translates to CASRRTGGLTGELFF.

J is TRBJ1-2 and V is TRBV5-1; a possible D gene is TRBD1 (5 bases). The V and J ends lost 5 bases and 6 bases respectively, with 17 bases between them. The CDR3 contains 14 residues. Germline V CDR1 and CDR2: SGHRS, YFSETQ. The CDR3 bases are TGCGCCAGCAGTTCATCGAGGGGCGCAGATGGCTACACCTTC. This encodes CASSSSRGADGYTF.

This clone was counted many times. The CDR3 here is CASSLDSATGSNEQFF. The CDR3 region has the DNA TGCGCCAGCAGCTTGGATTCCGCGACAGGGTCCAATGAGCAGTTCTTC. The rearrangement uses TRBV5-1 and TRBJ2-1; 7 bases map to TRBD1. With 0 bases clipped from V and 6 bases from J, the junction kept 9 bases outside the gene matches. Germline V gene sequence: CDR1 SGHRS, CDR2 YFSETQ. The length of the CDR3 is 16 residues.

This clone was counted once. The gene calls are TRBV10-2 and TRBJ2-1; 10 bases line up with TRBD2. The CDR3 loop spans 15 amino acids. Germline assignment: CDR1 WSHSY and CDR2 SAAADI. The junction had 2 bases not matched to a gene; V was cut back by 1 base and J by 5 bases. CDR3 in amino acids: CASSEFSGGNNEQFF. DNA for the CDR3: TGCGCCAGCAGTGAGTTTAGCGGGGGGAACAATGAGCAGTTCTTC.

The V gene is TRBV10-3, the J gene TRBJ2-7; possibly TRBD1 for D (5 bases). Between the trimmed V and J ends, which lost 10 bases and 0 bases, there was a span of 16 bases. The CDR3 consists of 14 residues. Germline V CDR1 and CDR2: ENHRY, SYGVKD. The CDR3 DNA reads TGTGCCACTAGGGGCCTGGGGAACTCCTACGAGCAGTACTTC. Its protein is CATRGLGNSYEQYF.

The chain uses TRBV2 and TRBJ1-2, with D perhaps matching TRBD1 (6 bases). This CDR3 has 14 residues. From germline, CDR1 is SNHLY and CDR2 FYNNEI. V was trimmed by 6 bases and J by 4 bases, leaving 15 bases between them. The CDR3 bases are TGTGCCAGCAGGAGAGGGGGGGAAGGCTATGGCTACACCTTC. Residues: CASRRGGEGYGYTF.

The gene calls are TRBV4-2 and TRBJ2-5, with TRBD1 matching over 7 bases. This CDR3 has 15 amino acids. J was trimmed by 5 bases and V by 6 bases; bases with no gene match: 12. Germline V CDR1 and CDR2: LGHNA, YNFKEQ. CDR3 sequence: CASSDTKGAGETQYF. DNA of the CDR3: TGTGCCAGCAGTGACACAAAGGGGGCCGGGGAGACCCAGTACTTC.

This clone was recorded a few times. V and J are TRBV29-1 and TRBJ2-7; 10 bases are shared with TRBD2. From germline, CDR1 is SQVTM and CDR2 ANQGSEA. Losses at the gene ends were 3 bases for V and 6 bases for J; bases not matched to a gene: 8. The CDR3 is made up of 14 amino acids. The CDR3 spells CSVDPSGSFSEQYF. CDR3 nucleotides: TGCAGCGTTGATCCTAGCGGGAGTTTTAGCGAGCAGTACTTC.

The chain uses TRBV14 and TRBJ2-7; possibly TRBD1 for D (6 bases). V dropped 4 bases and J dropped 0 bases, with 22 bases sitting between them. The CDR3 extends over 18 amino acids. Germline V lookup: CDR1 SGHDN, CDR2 FVKESK. The CDR3 spells CASSRNPTRGRYSYEQYF. CDR3 coding DNA: TGTGCCAGCAGCCGCAACCCAACCAGGGGTCGCTACTCCTACGAGCAGTACTTC. The whole variable domain, filled in from reference TRBV14 and TRBJ2-7, reads EAGVTQFPSHSVIEKGQTVTLRCDPISGHDNLYWYRRVMGKEIKFLLHFVKESKQDESGMPNNRFLAERTGGTYSTLKVQPAELEDSGVYFCASSRNPTRGRYSYEQYFGPGTRLTVT.

The chain has TRBV6-5 and TRBJ1-1, with D possibly matching TRBD1 (5 bases). Trimming stripped 5 bases from V and 3 bases from J, with 7 bases between. Germline lookup yields CDR1 MNHEY and CDR2 SVGAGI. This CDR3 contains 12 residues. The CDR3, as DNA: TGTGCCAGCAGTCGACAGCACACTGAAGCTTTCTTT. This translates into CASSRQHTEAFF.

The chain is built from TRBV20-1 and TRBJ2-3; D ambiguous. The CDR3 totals 11 residues. Germline assignment: CDR1 DFQATT and CDR2 SNEGSKA (reference sequence). The V end was cut by 3 bases, the J end by 11 bases, with 12 bases between. The CDR3 DNA is TGCAGTGCTAGCAGCCGCGATGAGCAGTATTTT. Its translation is CSASSRDEQYF.

This clone was seen a few times. CDR3: CASSQVPNLNTEAFF. CDR3 DNA: TGCGCCAGCAGCCAAGTCCCAAATCTGAACACTGAAGCTTTCTTT. The V call is TRBV4-1, the J call TRBJ1-1; no definite D call. CDR1 is MGHRA and CDR2 is YSYEKL in the germline V gene. V shed 1 base and J shed 0 bases, with 9 bases lying between them. The CDR3 has 15 amino acids.

This clone came up a few times. V usage is TRBV25-1 and J usage is TRBJ2-1; the D gene is possibly TRBD2 (5 bases). The CDR3 length is 15 residues. CDR1 is MGHDK and CDR2 is SYGVNS in the germline V gene. V was clipped by 3 bases and J by 5 bases, with 14 bases between them. CDR3 coding DNA: TGTGCCAGCAGTGAGAGTGGAGGCCCTGACAATGAGCAGTTCTTC. Its protein product is CASSESGGPDNEQFF.

The chain uses TRBV7-2 and TRBJ2-1, with D uncertain. The CDR3 is 11 residues long. Trimming took off 4 bases at V and 9 bases at J, with 7 bases between the two ends. Per the germline V gene, CDR1 is SGHTA and CDR2 is FQGNSA. CDR3 DNA: TGTGCCAGCAGCTCGTTCCGTGAGCAGTTCTTC. This encodes CASSSFREQFF.

The chain couples TRBV14 to TRBJ1-1; 9 bases are a match to TRBD1. The CDR3 sequence is 15 residues long. The V gene end was trimmed by 2 bases and the J gene end by 3 bases; junction bases not matched to a gene: 4. CDR1 and CDR2 from the germline V gene are SGHDN and FVKESK. CDR3 coding DNA: TGTGCCAGCAGCCAATTACAGGGGGCCTACACTGAAGCTTTCTTT. Amino acids: CASSQLQGAYTEAFF.

The chain combines TRBV15 with TRBJ2-3; the D is unclear. The V and J ends lost 1 base and 2 bases respectively, with 4 bases between them. Germline CDR1 is LNHNV and CDR2 is YYDKDF (reference sequence). This CDR3 contains 13 residues. The CDR3 sequence: CATSRAVTDTQYF. The DNA of the CDR3 is TGTGCCACCAGCAGAGCAGTCACAGATACGCAGTATTTT. The whole variable domain, filled in from reference TRBV15 and TRBJ2-3, reads DAMVIQNPRYQVTQFGKPVTLSCSQTLNHNVMYWYQQKSSQAPKLLFHYYDKDFNNEADTPDNFQSRRPNTSFCFLDIRSPGLGDTAMYLCATSRAVTDTQYFGPGTRLTVL.

The CDR3 region is CASSKDRGQYEQYF. Written as DNA, the CDR3 is TGTGCCAGTAGTAAGGACAGGGGGCAGTACGAGCAGTACTTC. The V call is TRBV19, the J call TRBJ2-7; 11 bases are shared with TRBD1. V was clipped by 4 bases and J by 4 bases; unmatched bases: 3. The CDR3 contains 14 residues. CDR1 is LNHDA, CDR2 SQIVND, per germline (reference sequence). Full variable domain (missing parts from reference TRBV19 and TRBJ2-7): DGGITQSPKYLFRKEGQNVTLSCEQNLNHDAMYWYRQDPGQGLRLIYYSQIVNDFQKGDIAEGYSVSREKKESFPLTVTSAQKNPTAFYLCASSKDRGQYEQYFGPGTRLTVT.